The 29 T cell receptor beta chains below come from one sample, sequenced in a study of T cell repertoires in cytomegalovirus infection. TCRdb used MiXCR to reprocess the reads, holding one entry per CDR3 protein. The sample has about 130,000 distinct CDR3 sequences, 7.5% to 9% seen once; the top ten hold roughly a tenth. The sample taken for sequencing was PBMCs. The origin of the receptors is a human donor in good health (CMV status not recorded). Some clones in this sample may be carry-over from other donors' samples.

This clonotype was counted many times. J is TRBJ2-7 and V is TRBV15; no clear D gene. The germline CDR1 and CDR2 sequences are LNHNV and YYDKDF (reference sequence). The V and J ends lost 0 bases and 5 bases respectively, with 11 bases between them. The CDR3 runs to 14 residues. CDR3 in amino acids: CATSRDRRTNEQYF. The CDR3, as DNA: TGTGCCACCAGCAGAGATCGTCGGACGAACGAGCAGTACTTC.

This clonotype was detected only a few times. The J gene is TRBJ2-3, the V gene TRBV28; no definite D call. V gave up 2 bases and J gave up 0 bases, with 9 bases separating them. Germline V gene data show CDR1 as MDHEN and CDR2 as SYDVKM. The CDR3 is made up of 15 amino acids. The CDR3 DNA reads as TGTGCCAGCAGTTTACAAGCACTTAGCACAGATACGCAGTATTTT. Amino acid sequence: CASSLQALSTDTQYF.

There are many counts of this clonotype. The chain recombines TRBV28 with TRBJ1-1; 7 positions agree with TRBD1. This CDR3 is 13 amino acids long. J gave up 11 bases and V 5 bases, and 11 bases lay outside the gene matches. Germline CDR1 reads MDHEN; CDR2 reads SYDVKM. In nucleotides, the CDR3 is TGTGCCAGCAGTCCCGACAGGGAAGATCGTGCTTTCTTT. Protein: CASSPDREDRAFF.

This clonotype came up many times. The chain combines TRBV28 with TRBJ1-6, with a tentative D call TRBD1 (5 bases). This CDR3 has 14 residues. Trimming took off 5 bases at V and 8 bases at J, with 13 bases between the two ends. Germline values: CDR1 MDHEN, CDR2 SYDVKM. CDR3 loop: CASSLRGGDSPLHF. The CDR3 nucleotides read TGTGCCAGCAGTCTTCGGGGGGGAGATTCACCCCTCCACTTT.

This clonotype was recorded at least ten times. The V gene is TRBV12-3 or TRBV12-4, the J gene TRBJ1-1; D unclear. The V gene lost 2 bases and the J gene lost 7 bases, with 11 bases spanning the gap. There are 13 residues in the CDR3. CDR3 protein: CASSLSAKREAFF. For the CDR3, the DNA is TGTGCCAGCAGTTTATCGGCGAAGCGTGAAGCTTTCTTT.

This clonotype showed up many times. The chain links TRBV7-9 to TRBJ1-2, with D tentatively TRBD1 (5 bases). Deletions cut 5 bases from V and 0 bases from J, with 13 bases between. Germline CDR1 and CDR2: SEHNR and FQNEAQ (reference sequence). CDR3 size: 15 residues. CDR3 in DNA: TGTGCCAGCAGCCATGGGACTGCCCCTAACTATGGCTACACCTTC. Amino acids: CASSHGTAPNYGYTF.

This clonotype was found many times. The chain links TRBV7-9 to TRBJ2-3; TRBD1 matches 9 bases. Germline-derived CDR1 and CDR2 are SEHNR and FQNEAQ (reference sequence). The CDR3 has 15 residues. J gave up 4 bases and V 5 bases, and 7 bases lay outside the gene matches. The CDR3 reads CASSHTGQGSDTQYF. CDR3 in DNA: TGTGCCAGCAGCCATACGGGACAGGGATCAGATACGCAGTATTTT.

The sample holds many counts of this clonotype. CDR3 residues: CASSTWTGNSPLHF. DNA for the CDR3: TGTGCCAGCAGTACCTGGACAGGGAATTCACCCCTCCACTTT. This rearrangement joins TRBV28 to TRBJ1-6; 8 positions match TRBD1. There are 14 residues in the CDR3. V trimming: 5 bases; J trimming: 7 bases; junction bases outside the gene matches: 4. Germline V gives CDR1 MDHEN, CDR2 SYDVKM.

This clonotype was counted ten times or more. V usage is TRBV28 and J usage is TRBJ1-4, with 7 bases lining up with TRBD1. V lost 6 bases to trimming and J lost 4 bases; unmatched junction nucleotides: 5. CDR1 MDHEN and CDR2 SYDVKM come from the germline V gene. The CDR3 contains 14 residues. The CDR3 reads CASRSGQFNEKLFF. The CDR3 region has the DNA TGTGCCAGCAGATCGGGACAGTTTAATGAAAAACTGTTTTTT. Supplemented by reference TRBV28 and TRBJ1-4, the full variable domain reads DVKVTQSSRYLVKRTGEKVFLECVQDMDHENMFWYRQDPGLGLRLIYFSYDVKMKEKGDIPEGYSVSREKKERFSLILESASTNQTSMYLCASRSGQFNEKLFFGSGTQLSVL.

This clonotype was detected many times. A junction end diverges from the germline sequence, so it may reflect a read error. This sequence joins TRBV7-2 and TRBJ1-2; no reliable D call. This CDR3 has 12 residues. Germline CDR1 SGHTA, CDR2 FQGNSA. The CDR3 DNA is TGTGCCAGCAGCACCCGGGTCCTTACCGCCGACTTC. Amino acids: CASSTRVLTADF.

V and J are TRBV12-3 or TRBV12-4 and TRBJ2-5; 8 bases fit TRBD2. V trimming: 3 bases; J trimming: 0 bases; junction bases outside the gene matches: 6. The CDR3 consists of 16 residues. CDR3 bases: TGTGCCAGCAGTTTCGGGAGGGCCACGTACCAAGAGACCCAGTACTTC. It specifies CASSFGRATYQETQYF.

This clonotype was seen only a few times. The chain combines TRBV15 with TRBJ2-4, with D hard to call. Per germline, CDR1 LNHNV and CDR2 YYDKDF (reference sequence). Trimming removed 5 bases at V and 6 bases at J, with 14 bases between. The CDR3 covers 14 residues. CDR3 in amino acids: CATSLGTSGNIQYF. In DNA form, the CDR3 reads TGTGCCACCAGCCTCGGAACATCTGGAAACATTCAGTACTTC.

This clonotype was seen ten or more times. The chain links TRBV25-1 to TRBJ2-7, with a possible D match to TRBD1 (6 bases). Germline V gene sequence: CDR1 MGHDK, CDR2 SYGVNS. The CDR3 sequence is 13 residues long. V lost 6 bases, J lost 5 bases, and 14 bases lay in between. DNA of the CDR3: TGTGCCAGCAGCCACAGGGTCCCCCACGAGCAGTACTTC. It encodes CASSHRVPHEQYF.

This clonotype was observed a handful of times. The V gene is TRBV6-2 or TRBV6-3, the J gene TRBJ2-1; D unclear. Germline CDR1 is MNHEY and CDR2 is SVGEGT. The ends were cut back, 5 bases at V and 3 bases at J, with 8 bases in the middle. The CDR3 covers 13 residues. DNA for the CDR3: TGTGCCAGCAGTCTAGACCACTACAATGAGCAGTTCTTC. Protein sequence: CASSLDHYNEQFF.

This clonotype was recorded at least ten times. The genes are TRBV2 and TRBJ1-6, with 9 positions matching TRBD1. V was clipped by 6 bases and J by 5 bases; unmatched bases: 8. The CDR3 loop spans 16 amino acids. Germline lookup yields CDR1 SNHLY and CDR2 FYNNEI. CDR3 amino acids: CASRVAGTGNNSPLHF. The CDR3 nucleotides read TGTGCCAGCAGGGTGGCCGGGACAGGGAATAATTCACCCCTCCACTTT. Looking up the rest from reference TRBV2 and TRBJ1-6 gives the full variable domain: EPEVTQTPSHQVTQMGQEVILRCVPISNHLYFYWYRQILGQKVEFLVSFYNNEISEKSEIFDDQFSVERPDGSNFTLKIRSTKLEDSAMYFCASRVAGTGNNSPLHFGNGTRLTVT.

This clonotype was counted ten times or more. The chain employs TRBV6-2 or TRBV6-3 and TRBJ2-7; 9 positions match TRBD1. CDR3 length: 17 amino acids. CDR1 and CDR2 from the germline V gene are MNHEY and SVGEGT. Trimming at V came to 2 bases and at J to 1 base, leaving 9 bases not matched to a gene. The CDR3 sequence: CASSYRAGTGISYEQYF. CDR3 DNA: TGTGCCAGCAGTTACCGTGCCGGGACAGGGATATCCTACGAGCAGTACTTC.

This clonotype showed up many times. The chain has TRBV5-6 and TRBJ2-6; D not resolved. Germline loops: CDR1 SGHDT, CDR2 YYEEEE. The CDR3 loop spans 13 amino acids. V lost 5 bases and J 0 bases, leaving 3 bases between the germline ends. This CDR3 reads CASRYSGANVLTF. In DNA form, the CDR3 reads TGTGCCAGCAGGTACTCTGGGGCCAACGTCCTGACTTTC.

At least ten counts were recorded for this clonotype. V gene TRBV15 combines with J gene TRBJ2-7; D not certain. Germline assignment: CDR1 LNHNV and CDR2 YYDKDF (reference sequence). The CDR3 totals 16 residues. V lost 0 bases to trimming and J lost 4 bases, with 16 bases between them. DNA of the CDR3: TGTGCCACCAGCAGAGATTTTCCATCGGTTCTATACGAGCAGTACTTC. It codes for CATSRDFPSVLYEQYF.

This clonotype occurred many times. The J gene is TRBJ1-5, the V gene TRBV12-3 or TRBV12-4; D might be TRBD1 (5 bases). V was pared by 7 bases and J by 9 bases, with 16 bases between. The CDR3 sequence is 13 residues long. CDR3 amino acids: CASTPGGGWPQHF. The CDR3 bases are TGTGCCAGCACCCCGGGGGGGGGTTGGCCCCAGCATTTT.

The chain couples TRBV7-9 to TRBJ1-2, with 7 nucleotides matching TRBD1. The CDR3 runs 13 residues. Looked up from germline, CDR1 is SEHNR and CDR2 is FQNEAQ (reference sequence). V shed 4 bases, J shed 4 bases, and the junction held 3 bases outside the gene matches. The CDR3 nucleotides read TGTGCCAGCAGCTCGGGACAGCTCTATGGCTACACCTTC. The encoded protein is CASSSGQLYGYTF.

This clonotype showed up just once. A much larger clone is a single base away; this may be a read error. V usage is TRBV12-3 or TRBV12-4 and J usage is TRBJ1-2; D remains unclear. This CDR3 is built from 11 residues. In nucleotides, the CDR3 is TGTACCATCGGTTCCAGGTATGGCTACACCTTC. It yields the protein CTIGSRYGYTF.

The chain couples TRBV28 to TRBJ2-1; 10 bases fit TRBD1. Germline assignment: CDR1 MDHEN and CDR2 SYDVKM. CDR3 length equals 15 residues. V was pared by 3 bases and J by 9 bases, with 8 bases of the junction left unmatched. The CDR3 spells CASSFGTGVGAEQFF. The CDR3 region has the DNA TGTGCCAGCAGTTTCGGGACAGGGGTCGGAGCTGAGCAGTTCTTC.

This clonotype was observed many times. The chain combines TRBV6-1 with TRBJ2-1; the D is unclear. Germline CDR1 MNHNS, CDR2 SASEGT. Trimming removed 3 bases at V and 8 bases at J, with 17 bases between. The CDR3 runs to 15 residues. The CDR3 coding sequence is TGTGCCAGCAGTGAGTGGAGCACCTCTGGGGATGAGCAGTTCTTC. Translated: CASSEWSTSGDEQFF.

This chain's CDR3 is CSGRGGGLYNEQFF. The CDR3 nucleotides read TGCAGCGGCCGGGGCGGGGGGCTATACAATGAGCAGTTCTTC. The chain recombines TRBV29-1 with TRBJ2-1, with 8 bases lining up with TRBD2. Germline-derived CDR1 and CDR2 are SQVTM and ANQGSEA. The CDR3 is made up of 14 amino acids. The trim removed 7 bases at V and 4 bases at J, leaving 9 bases unmatched.

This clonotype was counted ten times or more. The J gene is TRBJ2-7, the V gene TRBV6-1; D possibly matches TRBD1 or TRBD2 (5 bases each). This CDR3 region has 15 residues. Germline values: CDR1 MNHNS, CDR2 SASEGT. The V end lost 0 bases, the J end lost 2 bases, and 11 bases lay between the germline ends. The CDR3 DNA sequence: TGTGCCAGCAGTGAAGCTCCCCTGGGGGCCTACGAGCAGTACTTC. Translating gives CASSEAPLGAYEQYF.

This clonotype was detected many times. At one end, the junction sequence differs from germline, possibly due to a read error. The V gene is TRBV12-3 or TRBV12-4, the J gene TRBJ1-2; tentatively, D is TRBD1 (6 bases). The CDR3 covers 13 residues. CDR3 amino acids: CASSLGQNYGYTF. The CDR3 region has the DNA TGTGCCAGCAGCTTAGGACAGAACTATGGCTACACCTTC.

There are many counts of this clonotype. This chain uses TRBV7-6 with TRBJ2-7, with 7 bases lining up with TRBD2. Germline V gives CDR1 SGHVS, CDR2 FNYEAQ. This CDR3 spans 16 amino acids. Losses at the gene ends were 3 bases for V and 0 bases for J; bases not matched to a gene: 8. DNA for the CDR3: TGTGCCAGCAGCTTCAGCTCTAGCGGTGCCTCCTACGAGCAGTACTTC. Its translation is CASSFSSSGASYEQYF.

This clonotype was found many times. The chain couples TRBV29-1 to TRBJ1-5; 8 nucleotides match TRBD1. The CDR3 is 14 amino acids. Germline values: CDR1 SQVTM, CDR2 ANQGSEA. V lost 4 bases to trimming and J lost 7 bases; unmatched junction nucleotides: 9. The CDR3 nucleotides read TGCAGCGTTGCGCTAAAGACAGGGGAACAGCCCCAGCATTTT. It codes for CSVALKTGEQPQHF.

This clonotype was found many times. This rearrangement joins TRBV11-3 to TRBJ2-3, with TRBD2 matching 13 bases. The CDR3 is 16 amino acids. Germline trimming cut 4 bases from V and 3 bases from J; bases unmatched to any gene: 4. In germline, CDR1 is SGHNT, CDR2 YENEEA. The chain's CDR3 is CASSSRTSGGTDTQYF. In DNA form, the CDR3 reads TGTGCCAGCAGCTCCCGGACTAGCGGGGGAACAGATACGCAGTATTTT. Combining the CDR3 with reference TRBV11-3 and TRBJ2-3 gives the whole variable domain EAGVVQSPRYKIIEKKQPVAFWCNPISGHNTLYWYLQNLGQGPELLIRYENEEAVDDSQLPKDRFSAERLKGVDSTLKIQPAELGDSAVYLCASSSRTSGGTDTQYFGPGTRLTVL.